This T cell receptor beta chain appears in the sequencing data of a study of vaccination and CD4 T cells after COVID-19. Study-wide background: Researchers treated cells with overlapping spike peptides taken from SARS-CoV-2, HCoV-NL63, HCoV-OC43 and HCoV-229E.

This clonotype was picked up a small number of times. Its antigen is not known. Treatment here: approximately 9-day PBMC culture with coronavirus spike peptide pools or control peptides (ViraFEST assay). The CDR3 is 13 amino acids. Trimming stripped 5 bases from V and 1 base from J, with 11 bases between. Germline V CDR1 and CDR2: DFQATT, SNEGSKA (reference sequence). Sequenced with the Oncomine TCR Beta short-read assay was DNA taken from cultured CD4+ T cells. Scientists extracted genomic DNA from CD4+ T cells grown in culture. TCRdb used MiXCR to reprocess the PCR reads, holding one entry per CDR3 protein. The sample yields just under 20,000 distinct CDR3 sequences, roughly 47% seen once.

The clonotype originates from a human donor with COVID-19. V usage is TRBV20-1 and J usage is TRBJ1-1; TRBD1 might be the D (6 bases). Sequenced material: cultured CD4+ T cells from blood. The CDR3 DNA follows: TGCAGTGCTCCTGTGACAGGGAACACTGAAGCTTTCTTT. It translates to CSAPVTGNTEAFF.